The 13 T cell receptor beta chains presented below share a single source sample, sequenced in a study of T cell repertoires in cytomegalovirus infection. These receptors are not linked to any known antigen. Via MiXCR, TCRdb re-called the reads, giving one row per CDR3 protein. The sample comprises 800,000 to 950,000 distinct CDR3 sequences, approximately 32% of which are singletons, and 12% rests with the top ten. The sample here was cultured CD8+ T cells from PBMCs, taken from culture after CMV antigen stimulation. Receptors were obtained from a human donor in good health (CMV status not recorded). Some clones in this sample may be carry-over from other donors' samples.

This clonotype was observed once. The chain employs TRBV23-1 and TRBJ1-2; D might be TRBD1 (6 bases). TRBV23-1 is known as an ORF, though its function is uncertain. The CDR3 covers 17 residues. The V end was cut by 4 bases, the J end by 0 bases, with 18 bases between. CDR3 DNA: TGCGCCAGCAGTCCAGATCAGGACAGCATCCCTAACTATGGCTACACCTTC. It codes for CASSPDQDSIPNYGYTF.

CDR3 nucleotide sequence: TGTGCCAGCAGTGAATGGGGAGTTAATGCCCACACAGATACGCAGTATTTT. Encoded protein: CASSEWGVNAHTDTQYF. The chain uses TRBV25-1 and TRBJ2-3; tentative D call: TRBD2 (5 bases). Germline CDR1 and CDR2: MGHDK and SYGVNS. CDR3 length: 17 residues. The ends were cut back, 1 base at V and 2 bases at J, with 16 bases in the middle.

The chain employs TRBV9 and TRBJ1-2; the D gene is possibly TRBD1 (5 bases). The CDR3 has 12 amino acids. V was cut by 4 bases and J by 7 bases, with 11 bases left in between. The germline CDR1 and CDR2 sequences are SGDLS and YYNGEE. The CDR3 protein is CASSPWGLGYTF. The CDR3 DNA is TGTGCCAGCAGCCCATGGGGACTTGGCTACACCTTC.

The rearrangement links TRBV7-9 to TRBJ2-2; 8 nucleotides line up with TRBD2. V gave up 2 bases and J gave up 0 bases; unmatched junction bases: 5. CDR3 length: 17 amino acids. CDR1 and CDR2 from the germline V gene are SEHNR and FQNEAQ (reference sequence). As DNA, the CDR3 is TGTGCCAGCAGCTTAACGCGACTAGCGCCGAACACCGGGGAGCTGTTTTTT. Translated, it gives CASSLTRLAPNTGELFF. The variable domain in full, with the rest retrieved from reference TRBV7-9 and TRBJ2-2, is DTGVSQNPRHKITKRGQNVTFRCDPISEHNRLYWYRQTLGQGPEFLTYFQNEAQLEKSRLLSDRFSAERPKGSFSTLEIQRTEQGDSAMYLCASSLTRLAPNTGELFFGEGSRLTVL.

This clonotype was picked up many times. V is TRBV19 and J is TRBJ2-1, with 9 bases matching TRBD2. The germline V gene encodes CDR1 LNHDA and CDR2 SQIVND (reference sequence). Trimming took 11 bases from V and 4 from J; bases not matched to a gene: 6. The length of the CDR3 is 13 residues. The CDR3, as DNA: TGTGCCTCTTCGCGGGGGGGATACAATGAGCAGTTCTTC. It encodes CASSRGGYNEQFF.

This clonotype was counted only a few times. The chain has TRBV12-3 or TRBV12-4 and TRBJ2-3; the match to TRBD1 covers 7 bases. V lost 7 bases to trimming and J lost 0 bases; unmatched junction nucleotides: 4. The CDR3 spans 14 residues. CDR3 nucleotides: TGTGCCAGCACCCCAGGGGGTAGCACAGATACGCAGTATTTT. It yields the protein CASTPGGSTDTQYF.

This chain connects TRBV9 to TRBJ2-3; D is possibly TRBD1 (5 bases). The CDR3 spans 13 residues. Germline V gene lookup returns CDR1 SGDLS and CDR2 YYNGEE. Trimming took off 0 bases at V and 10 bases at J, with 12 bases between the two ends. CDR3 sequence (DNA): TGTGCCAGCAGCGTAGGCCAGGGTGGCCCGCAGTATTTT. It codes for CASSVGQGGPQYF.

The V call is TRBV12-3 or TRBV12-4, the J call TRBJ1-1; D is ambiguous. Trimming shortened V by 6 bases and J by 5 bases, and 4 bases separated the two germline ends. The length of the CDR3 is 10 residues. The CDR3 loop is CASRETEAFF. The CDR3 bases are TGTGCCAGCAGGGAGACTGAAGCTTTCTTT.

This clonotype was counted only a few times. A single base separates this from a much larger clone, so it may be a read error. The rearrangement uses TRBV6-2 or TRBV6-3 and TRBJ2-1; 7 nucleotides agree with TRBD1. The CDR3 has 14 amino acids. J gave up 0 bases and V 6 bases, and 2 bases lay outside the gene matches. Germline loops: CDR1 MNHEY, CDR2 SVGEGT. CDR3 residues: CASSTGVSYNEQFF. Written as DNA, the CDR3 is TGTGCCAGCAGCACAGGGGTCTCCTACAATGAGCAGTTCTTC.

This chain uses TRBV6-6 with TRBJ2-7; 10 bases are shared with TRBD1. Germline V gene data show CDR1 as MNHNY and CDR2 as SVGAGI (reference sequence). The CDR3 contains 17 residues. The trim removed 1 base at V and 2 bases at J, leaving 8 bases unmatched. Here the CDR3 reads CASSYFDSDRGTYEQYF. The CDR3 DNA sequence: TGTGCCAGCAGTTACTTCGACTCGGACAGGGGGACCTACGAGCAGTACTTC.

The chain combines TRBV27 with TRBJ2-7, with 9 bases aligning to TRBD1. The ends lost 3 bases at V and 3 bases at J; junction bases unmatched: 6. CDR1 is MNHEY, CDR2 SMNVEV, per germline (reference sequence). The CDR3 spans 15 residues. Here the CDR3 DNA reads TGTGCCAGCAGTTTGCGACAGGGGGGCAGCTACGAGCAGTACTTC. This translates into CASSLRQGGSYEQYF.

This chain links TRBV5-6 with TRBJ2-1; D is possibly TRBD2 (6 bases). The CDR3 loop spans 13 amino acids. Germline V CDR1 and CDR2: SGHDT, YYEEEE. Trimming cost V 2 bases and J 8 bases, with 11 bases left between them. The chain's CDR3 is CASSFRRVYEQFF. The CDR3 DNA reads TGTGCCAGCAGCTTTAGGAGGGTTTATGAGCAGTTCTTC.

This clonotype was seen a few times. The chain joins TRBV28 to TRBJ2-7; 8 nucleotides align to TRBD1. J was trimmed by 3 bases and V by 2 bases; bases with no gene match: 3. The CDR3 has 14 residues. Germline assignment: CDR1 MDHEN and CDR2 SYDVKM. In DNA form, the CDR3 reads TGTGCCAGCAGTTTAACGGGACAGGACTACGAGCAGTACGTC. Its protein product is CASSLTGQDYEQYV.